The text below deals with one T cell receptor beta chain. Its antigen is not known. The source of the sample is a study of cytomegalovirus exposure and HLA in healthy donors. About the study: Among the 370 or so donors who were genotyped, around 77% fell in the genetic ancestry cluster that is associated with self-reported Caucasian donors.

13 Jbeta primers and 60 Vbeta primers were used for the PCR. Assay: immunoSEQ multiplex PCR; the TCRdb copy retains only in-frame clones and omits some. Its table lists tens of thousands of clones. Study findings and constraints: The study listed under 200 cytomegalovirus-associated TCR beta chains. For most subjects, TCR beta sequences were reported to predict HLA-A and HLA-B alleles with accuracy.

What was sequenced was PBMCs. This TCR came from a man aged 45-65 years in good health and CMV-seropositive.

CDR3 DNA: TGTGCCAGCAGCCCTCCTGGCAGTATGATCACTGAAGCTTTCTTT. It is translated as CASSPPGSMITEAFF. V gene TRBV9 combines with J gene TRBJ1-1, with D unresolved. Germline V lookup: CDR1 SGDLS, CDR2 YYNGEE. The ends were cut back, 4 bases at V and 4 bases at J, with 17 bases in the middle. The CDR3 runs 15 residues.